This is a list of T cell receptor beta chains from one sample in a study of cytomegalovirus exposure and HLA in healthy donors. Repertoires were generated with immunoSEQ multiplex PCR, while TCRdb's copy carries only in-frame clones and drops some. The profile covers around 220,000 clones, with over 60% appearing a single time and about 16% taken by the ten largest. The sample taken for sequencing was PBMCs. The receptors come from a man aged 40-49 years in good health and CMV-seronegative. CDR3s include the opening cysteine and the closing phenylalanine or tryptophan. The D gene is left open where the match is weak. Not every row has a clone size; where given, it reads once, few, many or a size class.

d_call j_call v_call clone_size cdr3_nt cdr3_aa
TRBD1 TRBJ1-1 TRBV18 NA TGTGCCAGCTCACCGGGGTCAGGGGGCGTATATGCTTTCTTT CASSPGSGGVYAFF
TRBD2 TRBJ2-7 TRBV28 once TGTGCCAGCAGGCGGGCGGGGGTAGTTTACGAGCAGTACTTC CASRRAGVVYEQYF
NA TRBJ2-7 TRBV29-1 NA TGCAGCGTTGTACGGGGGACGGAGCAGTACTTC CSVVRGTEQYF
TRBD1 TRBJ2-7 TRBV27 NA TGTGCCAGCAGTAGACAGGGAAACTCCTACGAGCAGTACTTC CASSRQGNSYEQYF
NA TRBJ2-7 TRBV27 NA TGTGCCAGCAGTTTCAGTACAGGCCCCTTCGGAGAGCAGTACTTC CASSFSTGPFGEQYF
NA TRBJ1-2 TRBV6-1 NA TGTGCCAGCAGTGAACACGCAGTCTATGGCTACACCTTC CASSEHAVYGYTF
NA TRBJ1-2 TRBV28 few TGTGCCAGCAGTTCGGGGGGAGGCTACACCTTC CASSSGGGYTF
TRBD2 TRBJ2-1 TRBV2 NA TGTGCCAGCAGTCAAACCACTAGCGGGAGCTCCTACAATGAGCAGTTCTTC CASSQTTSGSSYNEQFF
TRBD2 TRBJ2-3 TRBV4-2 NA TGTGCCAGCAGCCCCCGGGACTACCTCGGGGATACGCAGTATTTT CASSPRDYLGDTQYF
TRBD2 TRBJ2-7 TRBV5-8 NA TGTGCCAGCAGCCCAAGGACTAGCGCCACCCTTCAAGACTACGAGCAGTACTTC CASSPRTSATLQDYEQYF
TRBD2 TRBJ2-1 TRBV19 NA TGTGCCAGTACCCGAGGTCTAGCGGGTTACAATGAGCAGTTCTTC CASTRGLAGYNEQFF
NA TRBJ2-3 TRBV5-5 NA TGTGCCAGCAGCTTCAGTCAGGGGCGCACAGATACGCAGTATTTT CASSFSQGRTDTQYF
TRBD2 TRBJ2-7 TRBV10-2 NA TGCGCCAGCAACCCACTAGCGGGAGGGGCCGAGCAGTACTTC CASNPLAGGAEQYF
NA TRBJ1-5 TRBV5-5 once TGTGCCAGCAGCCCTAACAGGGATAGCAATCAGCCCCAGCATTTT CASSPNRDSNQPQHF
NA TRBJ2-7 TRBV6-5 NA TGTGCCAGCAGTTACTCGCTTAATCGGGAGCAGTACTTC CASSYSLNREQYF
NA TRBJ2-7 TRBV6-6 NA TGTGCCAGCAGCCCCTCCAGCTCCTACGAGCAGTACTTC CASSPSSSYEQYF
TRBD2 TRBJ2-1 TRBV14 NA TGTGCCAGCAGCCAAGCCAAACCGGGACTAGCGGGAGACCATGAGCAGTTCTTC CASSQAKPGLAGDHEQFF
TRBD2 TRBJ2-7 TRBV18 NA TGTGCCAGCTCACCGACTAGCGGGAGGTTTGGTGAGCAGTACTTC CASSPTSGRFGEQYF
TRBD1 TRBJ1-5 TRBV27 NA TGTGCCAGCAACCACACCCCAGGGGGCGGTCAGCCCCAGCATTTT CASNHTPGGGQPQHF
NA TRBJ2-1 TRBV20-1 NA TGCAGTGCTCCCAACTTGGGCGAGCAGTTCTTC CSAPNLGEQFF
NA TRBJ2-3 TRBV29-1 NA TGCAGCGTTGGAAGGGGGAGCACAGATACGCAGTATTTT CSVGRGSTDTQYF